Reported below is one TCR beta chain. This clonotype was seen many times. Its binding antigen is unknown. No base-level quality is on record; no much larger clone is a single base apart. Little can be read into the size of this beta chain, an off-target read in a library designed for alpha chains. V drops 5 bases and J drops 7 bases, leaving 14 bases in between. CDR1 and CDR2 are drawn from the germline V gene: MNHNS, SASEGT. The CDR3 runs 13 amino acids, cysteine and phenylalanine included. The CDR3 DNA has 39 bases and is translated from base 1. Library prep was done by 5' RACE. The sequencing machine was a NextSeq 500. To allow correction of PCR and sequencing errors, the TCR library protocol tagged every TCR cDNA molecule with a unique molecular identifier. As for how the authors treated the data: Decombinator tools were used for TCR identification, UMI-based error correction and CDR3 extraction. TCRs above a frequency of 2 per 1,000, corresponding to the top 1% of the tumor frequency distribution, were defined as expanded. Expanded tumor TCRs were classed as regional if statistically deemed absent (corrected P<0.05) from at least one tumor region, otherwise ubiquitous. Each repertoire was subsampled 100 times to 5,000 TCRs, after which Renyi diversity was computed with the R vegan package. CDR3 similarity networks were built from amino acid triplet string-kernel similarity, connecting CDR3s with pairwise similarity above 0.82. The public reads were reprocessed in TCRdb via fastp at Q25 and MiXCR, keeping in-frame beta chains. Every CDR3 protein is listed once, alongside the most common genes and DNA of its rows. The V and J calls and clone size come from TCRdb's table, not from the authors' own analysis. The sample contains more than 6,500 distinct CDR3 sequences, around an eighth of them found a single time. The ten most abundant clones make up about a fifth of the sample.

This sample was taken from a study of spatial heterogeneity in lung cancer (dated by TCRdb to the late 2010s). Broadly, across the study: More beta-chain than alpha-chain transcripts were consistently detected, likely reflecting higher beta-chain transcript abundance. In the raw uncorrected reads, each unique combination of TCR and UMI appeared more than ten times on average. In tumor regions, TCR transcript counts showed a strong correlation with a T cell transcriptional module score from matched bulk RNA-seq. Nonsynonymous mutation counts, determined by whole-exome sequencing of tumor tissue, were related to TCR repertoire features. The study quantitatively compared TCR alpha and beta repertoires across multiple tumor regions, matched nontumor lung and blood in non-small cell lung cancer. At surgery, both alpha and beta chains were TCR-sequenced in some 220 tumor regions, roughly 64 matched nontumor lung samples and just over 55 PBMC samples.

Overall study outcomes, separate from this receptor: Additional single-cell paired TCR alpha and beta sequencing was considered necessary to confirm, at a functional level, the hypothesis that regional TCRs recognize regional mutations. The count of ubiquitous expanded TCRs correlated with the count of ubiquitous nonsynonymous mutations, and the count of regional expanded TCRs correlated with the count of regional nonsynonymous mutations. The tumor nonsynonymous mutation count correlated with the number of expanded alpha and beta TCRs within the tumor. TCR-seq coverage of tumor T cells was estimated at only 5.5% to 8.5% for alpha chains and 12% to 15% for beta chains.

The meaning of the sample's time point label: sample taken at primary tumor resection. Donors were some 70 patients with early-stage, untreated non-small cell lung cancer from the lung TRACERx cohort. Whole RNA extracted from tumor and nontumor lung tissue, or from cryopreserved PBMC samples, was used for TCR sequencing without cell sorting. Only patients with enough RNA available from two or more tumor regions were chosen for TCR sequencing. Before selection, tumor and adjacent nontumor lung specimens were reviewed by a lung pathologist. This sequence uses TRBV6-1 and TRBJ2-5; the D gene is perhaps TRBD1, on 5 matching bases. Sequences were derived from lung tumor tissue, sampled at surgery. This receptor was identified in a male donor with early-stage non-small cell lung cancer. The nucleotide sequence is given as TGTGCCAGCAGTTCAGACCGGCAGGGGACCCAGTACTTC. Translated, this is CASSSDRQGTQYF.